Relative to its sample, the clone carrying this T cell receptor (beta chain) is medium-sized. In the study's own analysis: Counts of nucleated cells, estimated from reference gene primer amplification, were obtained. TCRdb keeps only in-frame clones here, not all; method: immunoSEQ multiplex PCR. The D gene and trimming were derived from the DNA, and the V and J assignments and clone size from that table. The sample carries 78,000 or so clones, about 80% recorded once. The sample comes from a study of blood T cell repertoires in COVID-19. Looking at the study overall: Spain, Italy and the United States supplied samples that represented acute and convalescent COVID-19. T cells, B-cell-depleted T cells, or PBMCs provided the cDNA or gDNA that served as material.

This CDR3 has 16 residues. V lost 4 bases to trimming and J lost 1 base, with 17 bases between them. Per germline, CDR1 SGHRS and CDR2 YFSETQ. The TCR originated in a human donor in a cohort sampled during active COVID-19. Sequenced sample: peripheral blood. The chain recombines TRBV5-1 with TRBJ2-5; perhaps TRBD1 as D (6 bases). CDR3 in amino acids: CASSLSSDSPQETQYF. As DNA, the CDR3 is TGCGCCAGCAGCCTTAGCTCGGACAGCCCCCAAGAGACCCAGTACTTC.